Listed here are 21 T cell receptor beta chains from one sample, sequenced in a study of identical twins. MiXCR, run by TCRdb on the 5' RACE reads, gives a single entry per CDR3 protein. Found here are about 700,000 distinct CDR3 sequences, 5.5% to 6.5% of them singletons; the top ten hold roughly 2%. Sequences were obtained from naive T cells sorted from blood. These receptors all stem from a man younger than 35 in good health.

In this sample, this clonotype turned up many times. This chain joins TRBV5-1 and TRBJ2-7, with D maybe TRBD2 (6 bases). Between the trimmed V and J ends, which lost 7 bases and 2 bases, there was a span of 16 bases. Germline V gives CDR1 SGHRS, CDR2 YFSETQ. The CDR3 is 14 amino acids. The CDR3 loop is CASAKPDYTYEQYF. CDR3 DNA sequence: TGCGCCAGCGCAAAACCGGACTATACCTACGAGCAGTACTTC.

This clonotype was found a few times. The V gene is TRBV2, the J gene TRBJ1-5, with D possibly matching TRBD1 (5 bases). The CDR3 is made up of 14 amino acids. The germline V gene has CDR1 SNHLY and CDR2 FYNNEI. Trimming removed 6 bases at V and 2 bases at J, with 11 bases between. This CDR3 is CASSGDAGNQPQHF. In DNA, the CDR3 is TGTGCCAGCAGCGGGGACGCTGGCAATCAGCCCCAGCATTTT.

There are a few counts of this clonotype. J is TRBJ2-5 and V is TRBV5-1, with D tentatively TRBD2 (6 bases). CDR1 and CDR2 (germline): SGHRS, YFSETQ. The length of the CDR3 is 14 residues. V was trimmed by 4 bases and J by 4 bases, leaving 14 bases between them. The CDR3 DNA reads TGCGCCAGCAGCCCAGTGGGGGGAGTAGAGACCCAGTACTTC. It encodes CASSPVGGVETQYF.

In its sample, this clonotype was seen many times. This chain uses TRBV6-1 with TRBJ2-2, with 10 bases lining up with TRBD1. Germline assignment: CDR1 MNHNS and CDR2 SASEGT. The CDR3 is 15 amino acids. V was clipped by 6 bases and J by 2 bases; unmatched bases: 3. In DNA, the CDR3 is TGTGCCAGCAGCGACAGGGGGCTTAACACCGGGGAGCTGTTTTTT. It codes for CASSDRGLNTGELFF.

This clonotype was counted many times. V is TRBV10-3 and J is TRBJ1-5; no clear D gene. Germline-derived CDR1 and CDR2 are ENHRY and SYGVKD. The CDR3 contains 14 residues. The V and J ends lost 0 bases and 5 bases respectively, with 8 bases between them. The CDR3 region is CAISESAKYQPQHF. The DNA for the CDR3 is TGTGCCATCAGTGAGTCGGCCAAATATCAGCCCCAGCATTTT.

This sequence joins TRBV5-5 and TRBJ2-7, with D perhaps TRBD2 (6 bases). In germline, CDR1 is SGHKS, CDR2 YYEKEE (reference sequence). The CDR3 loop spans 15 amino acids. Between the trimmed V and J ends, which lost 4 bases and 0 bases, there was a span of 14 bases. CDR3 bases: TGTGCCAGCAGCCTGGCGGGGCCCAGCTCCTACGAGCAGTACGTC. This translates into CASSLAGPSSYEQYV.

This clonotype was seen a handful of times. The chain recombines TRBV10-2 with TRBJ2-3, with D hard to call. With 0 bases removed from V and 4 bases from J, the gap between germline ends came to 8 bases. CDR3 length equals 14 residues. CDR1 WSHSY and CDR2 SAAADI come from the germline V gene. The CDR3 reads CASSESKGSDTQYF. The DNA of the CDR3 is TGCGCCAGCAGTGAGTCGAAGGGTTCAGATACGCAGTATTTT.

In its sample, this clonotype was seen a few times. V gene TRBV12-3 or TRBV12-4 combines with J gene TRBJ1-4, with 7 bases lining up with TRBD1. The CDR3 spans 15 residues. The ends lost 5 bases at V and 7 bases at J; junction bases unmatched: 10. CDR3 DNA: TGTGCCAGCAGTCCAGACAGGGTTGATAGTGAAAAACTGTTTTTT. Amino acid sequence: CASSPDRVDSEKLFF.

This clonotype was counted a few times. V gene TRBV19 combines with J gene TRBJ2-2, with D maybe TRBD2 (6 bases). V shed 6 bases and J shed 2 bases, with 16 bases lying between them. Germline lookup yields CDR1 LNHDA and CDR2 SQIVND (reference sequence). The CDR3 has 16 amino acids. Written as DNA, the CDR3 is TGTGCCAGTAGCTTGCTTAGCGGTAAAAACACCGGGGAGCTGTTTTTT. Translation gives CASSLLSGKNTGELFF.

This clonotype has at least ten counts. The rearrangement links TRBV6-5 to TRBJ2-1; no firm D call. The CDR3 has 14 amino acids. The V gene lost 6 bases and the J gene lost 0 bases, with 9 bases spanning the gap. Germline V gene sequence: CDR1 MNHEY, CDR2 SVGAGI. CDR3 loop: CASRLGSSYNEQFF. The CDR3 coding sequence is TGTGCCAGCAGACTCGGGTCCTCCTACAATGAGCAGTTCTTC.

This clonotype was counted ten times or more. The chain is built from TRBV20-1 and TRBJ2-1, with TRBD2 identical over 9 bases. Germline V gene lookup returns CDR1 DFQATT and CDR2 SNEGSKA (reference sequence). The CDR3 has 16 amino acids. Trimming removed 0 bases from V and 7 bases from J; junction bases left unmatched: 10. DNA for the CDR3: TGCAGTGCTAGAGATTCAACTAGCGGGTCTTTAAATGAGCAGTTCTTC. Its protein is CSARDSTSGSLNEQFF.

The sample holds a few counts of this clonotype. The J gene is TRBJ2-2, the V gene TRBV12-3 or TRBV12-4, with D possibly TRBD2 on 6 matching bases. V lost 3 bases, J lost 2 bases, and 10 bases lay in between. The CDR3 contains 15 residues. Here the CDR3 reads CASSFLLANTGELFF. The CDR3 nucleotides are TGTGCCAGCAGTTTTCTACTAGCTAACACCGGGGAGCTGTTTTTT.

This clonotype was detected only a few times. J is TRBJ2-6 and V is TRBV27; TRBD1 or TRBD2 may be the D gene (5 bases each). Germline-derived CDR1 and CDR2 are MNHEY and SMNVEV (reference sequence). Trimming took off 5 bases at V and 12 bases at J, with 17 bases between the two ends. This CDR3 region has 14 residues. This CDR3 is CASSVSGTPGVLTF. The CDR3 DNA is TGTGCCAGCAGTGTCTCAGGGACCCCCGGCGTCCTGACTTTC.

The sample holds a few counts of this clonotype. The rearrangement links TRBV5-8 to TRBJ2-6; D unresolved. Germline V lookup: CDR1 SGHTS, CDR2 YDEGEE. Between the trimmed V and J ends, which lost 0 bases and 2 bases, there was a span of 6 bases. The CDR3 is 15 amino acids. CDR3 protein: CASSLGVTGANVLTF. CDR3 DNA sequence: TGTGCCAGCAGCTTGGGGGTAACTGGGGCCAACGTCCTGACTTTC.

This clonotype has ten or more counts. V is TRBV20-1 and J is TRBJ1-2; no definite D call. The CDR3 covers 11 residues. Trimming removed 5 bases at V and 6 bases at J, with 10 bases between. Germline V CDR1 and CDR2: DFQATT, SNEGSKA (reference sequence). Here the CDR3 DNA reads TGCAGTGCTGGATCAGTCCATGGCTACACCTTC. It translates to CSAGSVHGYTF.

V usage is TRBV5-1 and J usage is TRBJ2-1; TRBD1 might be the D (6 bases). V lost 2 bases, J lost 4 bases, and 16 bases lay in between. This CDR3 has 16 residues. CDR1 is SGHRS, CDR2 YFSETQ, per germline. Written as DNA, the CDR3 is TGCGCCAGCAGCTTCCTAGGGGGTGGAATTTACAATGAGCAGTTCTTC. This translates into CASSFLGGGIYNEQFF.

This clonotype occurred many times. V and J are TRBV12-3 or TRBV12-4 and TRBJ2-2, with D unresolved. Trimming took off 4 bases at V and 7 bases at J, with 13 bases between the two ends. The CDR3 runs to 14 residues. The CDR3 DNA is TGTGCCAGCAGTTCCCCGGGCGTTTACGGGGAGCTGTTTTTT. Protein product: CASSSPGVYGELFF.

CDR3 sequence reads: CSVEDPGQNTGELFF. CDR3 nucleotides: TGCAGCGTTGAAGACCCGGGACAGAACACCGGGGAGCTGTTTTTT. The J gene is TRBJ2-2, the V gene TRBV29-1; D possibly corresponds to TRBD1 (6 bases). V gave up 0 bases and J gave up 1 base, with 9 bases separating them. This CDR3 comprises 15 residues. Germline lookup yields CDR1 SQVTM and CDR2 ANQGSEA.

This clonotype was seen repeatedly, ten times or more. This chain joins TRBV29-1 and TRBJ1-4; the D gene is possibly TRBD1 (6 bases). Germline V gene sequence: CDR1 SQVTM, CDR2 ANQGSEA. This CDR3 comprises 13 residues. Trimming pared 5 bases from V and 3 bases from J, leaving 10 bases between. CDR3 protein: CSVSGQSNEKLFF. CDR3 DNA sequence: TGCAGCGTTTCCGGACAGTCTAATGAAAAACTGTTTTTT.

CDR3 sequence: CASSQEGGFYNEQFF. The CDR3 DNA reads as TGTGCCAGTAGTCAGGAGGGGGGATTCTACAATGAGCAGTTCTTC. This chain links TRBV19 with TRBJ2-1; tentatively, D is TRBD1 or TRBD2 (6 bases each). Deletions cut 5 bases from V and 3 bases from J, with 14 bases between. The CDR3 contains 15 residues. Germline CDR1 and CDR2: LNHDA and SQIVND (reference sequence).

This clonotype appeared many times. This chain connects TRBV12-3 or TRBV12-4 to TRBJ1-1; D unresolved. V was cut by 6 bases and J by 4 bases, with 12 bases left in between. CDR3 length: 13 residues. The CDR3 region has the DNA TGTGCCAGCAGGGTGTCGGGAAGCACTGAAGCTTTCTTT. It translates to CASRVSGSTEAFF.